This T cell receptor (beta chain) was recorded in a study of T cell changes during pregnancy in multiple sclerosis. This CDR3 has 13 residues. Germline values: CDR1 MNHEY, CDR2 SMNVEV (reference sequence). Trimming cost V 8 bases and J 4 bases, with 14 bases left between them. Measured with immunoSEQ multiplex PCR; TCRdb has only the in-frame clones, and not every one. There are 40,000 to 45,000 clones in the sample; approximately 92% occur only once, and approximately 1.3% lies in the top ten. This chain connects TRBV27 to TRBJ1-1; D uncertain. Material for sequencing was peripheral blood. The clonotype was recovered from a female donor with multiple sclerosis, enrolled in a pregnancy study. CDR3 protein: CASGISGGTEAFF. CDR3 DNA sequence: TGTGCCAGCGGTATATCGGGAGGCACTGAAGCTTTCTTT.